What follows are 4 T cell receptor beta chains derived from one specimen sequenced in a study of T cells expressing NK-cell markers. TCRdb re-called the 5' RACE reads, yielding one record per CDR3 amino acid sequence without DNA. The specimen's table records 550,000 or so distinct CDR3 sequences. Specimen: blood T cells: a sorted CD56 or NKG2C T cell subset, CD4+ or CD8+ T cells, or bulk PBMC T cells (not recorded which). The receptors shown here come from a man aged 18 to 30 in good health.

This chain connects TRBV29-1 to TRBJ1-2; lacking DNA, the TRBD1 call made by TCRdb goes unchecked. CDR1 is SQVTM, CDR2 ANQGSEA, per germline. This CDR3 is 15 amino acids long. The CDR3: CSVVAQGQLNYGYTF. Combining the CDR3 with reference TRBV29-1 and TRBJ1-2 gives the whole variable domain SAVISQKPSRDICQRGTSLTIQCQVDSQVTMMFWYRQQPGQSLTLIATANQGSEATYESGFVIDKFPISRPNLTFSTLTVSNMSPEDSSIYLCSVVAQGQLNYGYTFGSGTRLTVV.

The CDR3 here is CSARDPNWDTQYF. The rearrangement links TRBV20-1 to TRBJ2-3. CDR3 length: 13 residues. Germline CDR1 is DFQATT and CDR2 is SNEGSKA (reference sequence).

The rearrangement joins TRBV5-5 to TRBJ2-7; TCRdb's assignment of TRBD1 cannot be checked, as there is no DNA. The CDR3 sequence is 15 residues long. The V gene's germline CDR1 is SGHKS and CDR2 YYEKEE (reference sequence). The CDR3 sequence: CASSLYGTEIYEQYF.

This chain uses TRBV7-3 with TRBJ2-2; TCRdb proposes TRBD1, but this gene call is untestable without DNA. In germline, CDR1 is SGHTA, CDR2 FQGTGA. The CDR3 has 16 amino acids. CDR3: CASSLSGRGHTGELFF.